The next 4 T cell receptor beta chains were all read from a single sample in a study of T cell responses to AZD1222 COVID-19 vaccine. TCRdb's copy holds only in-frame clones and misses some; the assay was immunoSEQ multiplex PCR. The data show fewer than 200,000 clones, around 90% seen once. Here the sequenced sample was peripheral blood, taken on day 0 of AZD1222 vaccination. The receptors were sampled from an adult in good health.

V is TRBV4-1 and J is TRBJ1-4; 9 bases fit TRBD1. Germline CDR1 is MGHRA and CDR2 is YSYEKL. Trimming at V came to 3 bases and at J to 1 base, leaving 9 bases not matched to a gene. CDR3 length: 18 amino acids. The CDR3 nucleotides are TGCGCCAGCAGCCAGGGACAGGGAAGAAGGAAAACTAATGAAAAACTGTTTTTT. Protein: CASSQGQGRRKTNEKLFF.

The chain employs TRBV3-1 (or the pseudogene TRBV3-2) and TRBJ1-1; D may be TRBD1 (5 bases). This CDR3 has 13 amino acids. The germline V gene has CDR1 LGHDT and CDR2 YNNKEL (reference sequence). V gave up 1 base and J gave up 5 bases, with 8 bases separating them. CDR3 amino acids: CASSQVRGTEAFF. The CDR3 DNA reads TGTGCCAGCAGCCAAGTCCGGGGGACTGAAGCTTTCTTT.

The CDR3 bases are TGTGCCAGCAGTTCCCTGGGGGCAGGGGCGCTCTCACCCCTCCACTTT. Translation: CASSSLGAGALSPLHF. The chain couples TRBV27 to TRBJ1-6; TRBD1 might be the D (6 bases). The CDR3 is 16 amino acids. Germline values: CDR1 MNHEY, CDR2 SMNVEV (reference sequence). Between the trimmed V and J ends, which lost 4 bases and 10 bases, there was a span of 20 bases.

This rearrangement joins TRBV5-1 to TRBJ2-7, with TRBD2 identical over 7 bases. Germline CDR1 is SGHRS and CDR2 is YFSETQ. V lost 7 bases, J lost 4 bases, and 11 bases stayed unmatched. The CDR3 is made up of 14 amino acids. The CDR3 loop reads CASREGRGLYEQYF. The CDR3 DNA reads TGCGCCAGCCGAGAAGGGAGGGGACTATACGAGCAGTACTTC. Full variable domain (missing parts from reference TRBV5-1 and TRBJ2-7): KAGVTQTPRYLIKTRGQQVTLSCSPISGHRSVSWYQQTPGQGLQFLFEYFSETQRNKGNFPGRFSGRQFSNSRSEMNVSTLELGDSALYLCASREGRGLYEQYFGPGTRLTVT.